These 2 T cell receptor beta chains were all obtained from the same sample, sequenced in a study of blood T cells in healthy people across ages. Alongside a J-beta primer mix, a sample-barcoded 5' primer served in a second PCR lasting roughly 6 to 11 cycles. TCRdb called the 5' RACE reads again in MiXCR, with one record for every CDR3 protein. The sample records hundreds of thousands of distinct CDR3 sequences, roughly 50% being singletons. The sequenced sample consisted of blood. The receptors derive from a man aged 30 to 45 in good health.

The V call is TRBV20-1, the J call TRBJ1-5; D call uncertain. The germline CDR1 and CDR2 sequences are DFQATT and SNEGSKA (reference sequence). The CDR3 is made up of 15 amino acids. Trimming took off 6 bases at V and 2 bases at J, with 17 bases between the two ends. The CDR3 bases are TGCAGTGCAGGCCCGACGGGATATGGCAATCAGCCCCAGCATTTT. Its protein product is CSAGPTGYGNQPQHF.

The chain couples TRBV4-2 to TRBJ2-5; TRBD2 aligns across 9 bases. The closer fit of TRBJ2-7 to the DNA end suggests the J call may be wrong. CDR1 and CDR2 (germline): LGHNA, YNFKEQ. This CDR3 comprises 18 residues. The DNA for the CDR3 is TGTGCCAGCAGCCAAGATCGGGGCCTTAGCGGGAGCCTGTACGAGCAGTACTTC. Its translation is CASSQDRGLSGSLYEQYF.